This T cell receptor beta chain comes out of a study of blood T cell repertoires in COVID-19. Across the whole study: Acute-phase and convalescent COVID-19 samples originated in the United States, Italy and Spain. PBMCs, B-cell-depleted T cells, or T cells were the source of the cDNA or gDNA that made up the material.

In the authors' workflow: The authors estimated nucleated cell counts from reference gene primer amplification. The data were produced by immunoSEQ multiplex PCR, yet TCRdb's version contains in-frame clones alone and is incomplete. The DNA gave D and trimming, while V, J and clone size come from that table. The profile shows about 160,000 clones, more than 80% of them singletons. The CDR3 extends over 14 amino acids. The ends were cut back, 5 bases at V and 8 bases at J, with 16 bases in the middle. Germline V lookup: CDR1 ENHRY, CDR2 SYGVKD. The TCR was taken from a human donor in a cohort sampled during active COVID-19. The specimen sequenced was peripheral blood. The chain uses TRBV10-3 and TRBJ1-5; TRBD1 might be the D (5 bases). CDR3: CAISPSIGVEPQHF. The CDR3 DNA is TGTGCCATCAGTCCGAGCATAGGGGTAGAGCCCCAGCATTTT.